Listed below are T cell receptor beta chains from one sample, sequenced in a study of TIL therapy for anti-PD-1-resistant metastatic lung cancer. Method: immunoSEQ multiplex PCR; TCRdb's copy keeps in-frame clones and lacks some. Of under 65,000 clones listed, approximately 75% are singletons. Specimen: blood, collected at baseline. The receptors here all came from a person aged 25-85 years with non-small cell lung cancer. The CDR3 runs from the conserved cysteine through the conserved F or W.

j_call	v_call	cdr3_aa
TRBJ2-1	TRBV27	CASSPIDMGRRYNEQFF
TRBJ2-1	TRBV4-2	CASSQIAGAGNEQFF
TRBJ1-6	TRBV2	CASRSRMGSSPLHF
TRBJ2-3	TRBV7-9	CASSFTDTQYF
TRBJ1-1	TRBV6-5	CASSAGPSLNTEAFF
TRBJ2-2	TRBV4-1	CASSPLGLAGANTGELFF
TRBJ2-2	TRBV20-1	CSASAGLADTGELFF
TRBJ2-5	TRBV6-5	CASSYSPETQETQYF
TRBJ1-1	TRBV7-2	CASSLEANTEAFF
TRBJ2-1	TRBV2	CASSEWLAGMYNEQFF
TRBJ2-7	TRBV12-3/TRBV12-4	CASSPDGTYEQYF
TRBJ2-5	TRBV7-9	CASSPRLVLQETQYF
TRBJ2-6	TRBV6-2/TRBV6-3	CASSLQGRGANVLTF
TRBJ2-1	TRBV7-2	CASSLDPGSYNEQFF
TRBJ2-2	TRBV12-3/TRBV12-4	CASSPPNTGELFF
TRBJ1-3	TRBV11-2	CASSLVQSGNTIYF
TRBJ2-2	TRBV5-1	CASSPGLAGGLTGELFF
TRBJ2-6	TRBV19	CASRSPSGANVLTF
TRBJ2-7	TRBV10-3	CAIRDRSSYEQYF
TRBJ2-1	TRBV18	CASSEGGDNEQFF
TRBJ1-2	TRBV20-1	CSASLGQNYGYTF
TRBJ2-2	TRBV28	CATSGRLAGTYRARELFF
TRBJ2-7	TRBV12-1	CASSFEVGAGGPYEQYF
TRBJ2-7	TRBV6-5	CASSYQGPREQYF
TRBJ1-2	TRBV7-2	CASSNPGYGYTF
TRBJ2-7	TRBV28	CASSLSRIPLEQYF
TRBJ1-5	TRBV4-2	CASSQENQPQHF
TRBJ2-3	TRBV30	CAWTSKGLAGDTQYF
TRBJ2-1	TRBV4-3	CASSQGLAGPSEQFF
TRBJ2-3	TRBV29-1	CSVEEGKDTQYF
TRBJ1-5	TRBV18	CASSSDSNQPQHF
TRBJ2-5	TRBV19	CASSPVYQETQYF
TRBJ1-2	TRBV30	CAWSVRGNYGYTF
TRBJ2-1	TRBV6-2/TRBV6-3	CASSSGVAGEWRHEQFF
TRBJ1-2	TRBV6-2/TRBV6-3	CASSYSTFSYGYTF
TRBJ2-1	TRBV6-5	CASSYGLVQDEQFF
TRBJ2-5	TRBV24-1	CATSSPGQGAETQYF
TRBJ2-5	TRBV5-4	CASSSPGTGEETQYF
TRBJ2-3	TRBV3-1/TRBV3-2	CASSQEFNTQYF
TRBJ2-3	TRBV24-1	CATSDFPFGGSTDTQYF
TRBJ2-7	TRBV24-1	CATSDLGALSYEQYF
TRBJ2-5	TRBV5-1	CASSYSGRGETQYF
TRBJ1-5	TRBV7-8	CASSLALGQGRDQPQHF
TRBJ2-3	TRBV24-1	CATSGGGTDTQYF
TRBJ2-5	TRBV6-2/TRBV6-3	CASSYPTKGGETQYF
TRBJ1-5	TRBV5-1	CASSLGDSINQPQHF
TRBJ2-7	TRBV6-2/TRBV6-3	CASSYGRGIGYEQYF
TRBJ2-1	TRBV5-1	CASSALTLYNEQFF
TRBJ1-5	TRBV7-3	CASSSGWNQPQHF
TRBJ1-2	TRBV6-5	CASSLRERYGYTF
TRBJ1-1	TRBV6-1	CASSEVEGNAEAFF